These 13 T cell receptor beta chains were all obtained from the same sample, sequenced in a study of cytomegalovirus exposure and HLA in healthy donors. Amplification used 60 Vbeta primers and 13 Jbeta primers. TCRdb keeps only in-frame clones here, not all; method: immunoSEQ multiplex PCR. The sample records roughly 100,000 clones, 75% being singletons. Sequenced material: PBMCs. The source is a man over 45 in good health and CMV-seronegative.

This chain uses TRBV11-2 with TRBJ2-7, with a tentative D call TRBD1 (5 bases). Germline V gene lookup returns CDR1 SGHAT and CDR2 FQNNGV. This CDR3 is built from 14 residues. Trimming left V 6 bases short and J 3 bases short, with 15 bases between. This CDR3 reads CASSFGQLHYEQYF. CDR3 coding DNA: TGTGCCAGCAGTTTCGGACAACTCCACTACGAGCAGTACTTC. Complete variable domain (other parts from reference TRBV11-2 and TRBJ2-7): EAGVAQSPRYKIIEKRQSVAFWCNPISGHATLYWYQQILGQGPKLLIQFQNNGVVDDSQLPKDRFSAERLKGVDSTLKIQPAKLEDSAVYLCASSFGQLHYEQYFGPGTRLTVT.

CDR3 in DNA: TGTGCCAGCAGTGCGGACAGGACGAATAATGAAAAACTGTTTTTT. Protein product: CASSADRTNNEKLFF. The rearrangement joins TRBV6-1 to TRBJ1-4, with 7 nucleotides matching TRBD1. The CDR3 totals 15 residues. J gave up 4 bases and V 4 bases, and 6 bases lay outside the gene matches. Looked up from germline, CDR1 is MNHNS and CDR2 is SASEGT.

This sequence joins TRBV7-9 and TRBJ2-5; 12 bases are shared with TRBD1. Losses at the gene ends were 5 bases for V and 5 bases for J; bases not matched to a gene: 6. The germline CDR1 and CDR2 sequences are SEHNR and FQNEAQ (reference sequence). The CDR3 spans 15 residues. This CDR3 reads CASSQGQGAWETQYF. In DNA, the CDR3 is TGTGCCAGCAGCCAGGGACAGGGGGCTTGGGAGACCCAGTACTTC.

The chain is built from TRBV5-6 and TRBJ2-1, with TRBD2 matching over 7 bases. CDR1 and CDR2 from the germline V gene are SGHDT and YYEEEE. V lost 5 bases and J lost 10; bases outside the gene matches: 12. CDR3 length: 14 amino acids. This CDR3 is CASREGRDPVEQFF. In DNA form, the CDR3 reads TGTGCCAGCAGGGAGGGGAGGGATCCGGTGGAGCAGTTCTTC.

This clone is a singleton in its sample. The chain has TRBV11-1 and TRBJ2-7; 10 bases fit TRBD2. The V gene's germline CDR1 is SGHAT and CDR2 FQDESV (reference sequence). The ends lost 3 bases at V and 3 bases at J; junction bases unmatched: 14. The length of the CDR3 is 18 residues. Here the CDR3 reads CASSFSSLAGAGLYEQYF. The CDR3 DNA is TGTGCCAGCAGCTTTTCGAGCCTAGCGGGAGCGGGGCTCTACGAGCAGTACTTC.

The J gene is TRBJ1-5, the V gene TRBV28; maybe TRBD1 (6 bases). This CDR3 is built from 14 residues. The V gene's germline CDR1 is MDHEN and CDR2 SYDVKM. V was shortened by 6 bases and J by 6 bases, with 15 bases between the two germline ends. The chain's CDR3 is CASRKGGPGQPQHF. The CDR3 bases are TGTGCCAGCAGGAAGGGGGGGCCAGGTCAGCCCCAGCATTTT.

J is TRBJ2-1 and V is TRBV29-1; D unclear. Germline V gene sequence: CDR1 SQVTM, CDR2 ANQGSEA. The CDR3 runs to 12 residues. Trimming left V 6 bases short and J 7 bases short, with 13 bases between. The chain's CDR3 is CSVAQAQNEQFF. In DNA form, the CDR3 reads TGCAGCGTCGCCCAGGCGCAGAATGAGCAGTTCTTC.

The chain uses TRBV2 and TRBJ2-5, with 7 bases that match TRBD1. Near its end, the DNA agrees better with TRBJ2-7, so the J call may be wrong. There are 14 residues in the CDR3. Germline-derived CDR1 and CDR2 are SNHLY and FYNNEI. This CDR3 reads CASSENRGWYEQYF. The CDR3 region has the DNA TGTGCCAGCAGTGAAAACAGGGGATGGTACGAGCAGTACTTC.

The chain carries TRBV9 and TRBJ1-2, with D hard to call. The CDR3 consists of 13 residues. CDR1 and CDR2 (germline): SGDLS, YYNGEE. The V end was cut by 4 bases, the J end by 6 bases, with 13 bases between. The CDR3 region has the DNA TGTGCCAGCAGCAATCCATCGAGAAATGGCTACACCTTC. Translating it yields CASSNPSRNGYTF.

V usage is TRBV25-1 and J usage is TRBJ2-7; tentative D call: TRBD1 (5 bases). Germline V gives CDR1 MGHDK, CDR2 SYGVNS. V lost 5 bases and J lost 6, with 11 bases in between. This CDR3 comprises 12 residues. CDR3 sequence (DNA): TGTGCCAGCAGTCGGACATACTCCGAGCAGTACTTC. It is translated as CASSRTYSEQYF.

CDR3 sequence: CASSEAQRGEQYF. CDR3 nucleotide sequence: TGTGCCAGCAGTGAAGCGCAAAGGGGCGAGCAGTACTTC. The rearrangement links TRBV6-1 to TRBJ2-7; D is possibly TRBD1 (5 bases). The germline gives CDR1 MNHNS, CDR2 SASEGT. Between the trimmed V and J ends, which lost 0 bases and 6 bases, there was a span of 9 bases. The CDR3 sequence is 13 residues long.

The genes are TRBV7-8 and TRBJ2-5; tentative D call: TRBD1 (5 bases). CDR3 length: 13 amino acids. Germline V gives CDR1 SGHVS, CDR2 FQNEAQ. Trimming removed 5 bases from V and 4 bases from J, with 11 bases in between. The CDR3, as DNA: TGTGCCAGCAGCAACGACAGAAGAGAGACCCAGTACTTC. Its protein is CASSNDRRETQYF.

The J gene is TRBJ1-4, the V gene TRBV19; D not certain. Between the trimmed V and J ends, which lost 4 bases and 7 bases, there was a span of 13 bases. CDR1 and CDR2 (germline): LNHDA, SQIVND (reference sequence). This CDR3 contains 14 residues. The chain's CDR3 is CASSTQRAREKLFF. The CDR3 DNA is TGTGCCAGTAGTACTCAGCGGGCGCGTGAAAAACTGTTTTTT.